A selection of T cell receptor beta chains follows, all from one sample in a study of identical twins. TCRdb reprocessed the 5' RACE reads via MiXCR and lists one record per CDR3 protein. The sample lists 400,000 to 650,000 distinct CDR3 sequences, 22% occurring once. These data were also reused for a study on T cells expressing NK-cell markers.

The material sequenced was CD4+ T cells sorted from blood. The receptors were gathered from a young woman in good health. Each CDR3 is given with its conserved first and last residue. D genes are given only for firm matches. Rows give clone size only sometimes, using once, few, many, or a class for an expanded clone.

j_call clone_size d_call v_call cdr3_nt cdr3_aa
TRBJ1-4 few NA TRBV27 TGTGCCAGCAGCCGACCGGATGAAAAACTGTTTTTT CASSRPDEKLFF
TRBJ2-5 many TRBD2 TRBV15 TGTGCCACCAGCAGAGATCGAACTAGCGGGAGACGTGCAGAGACCCAGTACTTC CATSRDRTSGRRAETQYF
TRBJ1-1 few NA TRBV6-2/TRBV6-3 TGTGCCAGCAGTTACAGGGGACAACTTAACACTGAAGCTTTCTTT CASSYRGQLNTEAFF
TRBJ2-7 few NA TRBV30 TGTGCCTGGAGAGGGAGCTCCTACGAGCAGTACTTC CAWRGSSYEQYF
TRBJ2-1 many TRBD2 TRBV5-1 TGCGCCAGCAGACGACTAGCGGACAATGAGCAGTTCTTC CASRRLADNEQFF
TRBJ2-3 few NA TRBV5-1 TGCGCCAGCAAACTCCTCGGACAGTCCACAGATACGCAGTATTTT CASKLLGQSTDTQYF
TRBJ1-2 few TRBD1 TRBV6-1 TGTGCCAGCAGATCTACCGGGACAGGGGGCGGCGGTGGCTACACCTTC CASRSTGTGGGGGYTF
TRBJ2-1 NA TRBD2 TRBV15 TGTGCCACCAGCCCCCGTGGACTAGCGTACAATGAGCAGTTCTTC CATSPRGLAYNEQFF
TRBJ2-2 NA NA TRBV3-1 TGTGCCAGCAGTCGCTGGGTGGGGGAGAACACCGGGGAGCTGTTTTTT CASSRWVGENTGELFF
TRBJ2-1 NA TRBD2 TRBV20-1 TGCAGTGCTAGGTTGACTAGCGGGAGGGCCTATTTC CSARLTSGRAYF
TRBJ2-5 many NA TRBV12-3/TRBV12-4 TGTGCCAGCAGTCTCAGGGGAAGAGAGACCCAGTACTTC CASSLRGRETQYF
TRBJ2-1 NA NA TRBV6-6 TGTGCCAGCAGTTACAGGGAGAACAATGAGCAGTTCTTC CASSYRENNEQFF
TRBJ2-5 NA TRBD2 TRBV20-1 TGCAGTGCTAGCGGTGGGGGGGGCCAAGAGACCCAGTACTTC CSASGGGGQETQYF
TRBJ1-2 few NA TRBV9 TGTGCCAGCAGCGTAGACCCCGGGAACATCGGCTACACCTTC CASSVDPGNIGYTF
TRBJ2-7 NA NA TRBV2 TGTGCCAGCAGTGAGGGTCGGGGGCCGCCCTACGAGCAGTACTTC CASSEGRGPPYEQYF
TRBJ2-5 NA TRBD2 TRBV29-1 TGCAGCGTTCTGACTAGCGTCCAAGAGACCCAGTACTTC CSVLTSVQETQYF
TRBJ1-1 NA NA TRBV5-5 TGTGCCAGCAGCTGGGAATTCTATACGGGGGGCACTGAAGCTTTCTTT CASSWEFYTGGTEAFF
TRBJ2-7 NA TRBD1 TRBV11-2 TGTGCCAGCAGCTTGACCTGGGACAGGGGGCTTTTCTCCTACGAGCAGTACTTC CASSLTWDRGLFSYEQYF
TRBJ2-1 NA TRBD2 TRBV3-1 TGTGCCAGCAGCCCAACGCAGCGGGGAGGGAATGAGCAGTTCTTC CASSPTQRGGNEQFF
TRBJ2-7 NA TRBD1 TRBV5-6 TGTGCCAGCAGCCCGAATGACGGGACAGTAGGCTCCGAGCAGTACTTC CASSPNDGTVGSEQYF
TRBJ2-7 NA NA TRBV12-3/TRBV12-4 TGTGCCAGCGCCCTGCAGATCTACGAGCAGTACTTC CASALQIYEQYF
TRBJ2-7 NA NA TRBV7-2 TGTGCCAGCAGCTTAGCCGGGAAATACTACGAGCAGTACTTC CASSLAGKYYEQYF
TRBJ2-2 NA NA TRBV11-1 TGTGCCAGCAGGCGAAAGGGAAGGGACTCCAGCCGTAGGGGGGAGCTGTTTTTT CASRRKGRDSSRRGELFF
TRBJ1-6 NA NA TRBV6-1 TGTGCCAGCAAAGATCCCGTCCTTAATTCACCCCTCCACTTT CASKDPVLNSPLHF
TRBJ2-3 NA NA TRBV12-3/TRBV12-4 TGTGCCAGCAGTTTATCGGCGGGAAAGGGCACAGATACGCAGTATTTT CASSLSAGKGTDTQYF
TRBJ1-3 NA NA TRBV20-1 TGCAGTGCCAGCTCGGCCTCTGGAAACACCATATATTTT CSASSASGNTIYF
TRBJ1-3 NA NA TRBV7-7 TGTGCTAGCAGCTTATGCGGAGTCGCGGGAAACACCATATATTTT CASSLCGVAGNTIYF
TRBJ1-1 NA NA TRBV7-9 TGTGCCAGCAGCCCTAGCCGGGGCACTGAGAACACTGAAGCTTTCTTT CASSPSRGTENTEAFF
TRBJ2-7 NA TRBD1 TRBV10-1 TGCGCCAGCAGTGGGGACAGGGAAGGCGAGCAGTACTTC CASSGDREGEQYF
TRBJ2-7 few TRBD2 TRBV6-1 TGTGCCAGCAGCGTCGAAGCGGGGGTTTCCTACGAGCAGTACTTC CASSVEAGVSYEQYF
TRBJ2-7 few TRBD1 TRBV4-2 TGTGCCAGCAGCCGACCGGGACAGGTTCTCTACGAGCAGTACTTC CASSRPGQVLYEQYF
TRBJ2-3 NA TRBD2 TRBV6-2/TRBV6-3 TGTGCCAGCAGTTACGCGGCGGGAGGCACAGATACGCAGTATTTT CASSYAAGGTDTQYF
TRBJ2-5 NA TRBD2 TRBV7-2 TGTGCCAGCAGCTTGGAGACTAGCGGGAGACGAGGAGAGACCCAGTACTTC CASSLETSGRRGETQYF
TRBJ2-1 NA NA TRBV20-1 TGCAGTGCTTCCCGGGACGATGAGCAGTTCTTC CSASRDDEQFF
TRBJ2-1 few NA TRBV18 TGTGCCAGCTCACCACCGTCGCGTGAGCAGTTCTTC CASSPPSREQFF
TRBJ1-2 NA NA TRBV7-9 TGTGCCAGCAGCCCCGAAGGAGGCTATGGCTACACCTTC CASSPEGGYGYTF
TRBJ2-1 NA NA TRBV7-3 TGTGCCAGCGGAAATCACAGGGTCAGGGGAGAGCAGTTCTTC CASGNHRVRGEQFF
TRBJ1-1 many TRBD1 TRBV10-3 TGTGCCATCAGGAGCCTGACAGGGTTCGGGACTGAAGCTTTCTTT CAIRSLTGFGTEAFF
TRBJ2-1 NA NA TRBV4-3 TGCGCCAGCAGCCAAGACGCTGCCTCCTACAATGAGCAGTTCTTC CASSQDAASYNEQFF
TRBJ1-2 few TRBD1 TRBV4-3 TGCGCCAGCAGCCAGGGGGCAGGGGGCTCTAACTATGGCTACACCTTC CASSQGAGGSNYGYTF
TRBJ2-2 NA TRBD2 TRBV5-1 TGCGCCAGCAGCCCTGGACTAGCTCAGGCCTGGGAGCTGTTTTTT CASSPGLAQAWELFF
TRBJ1-1 few NA TRBV18 TGTGCCAGCTCAATAGGCCCGGAGGCTTTCTTT CASSIGPEAFF
TRBJ2-3 NA TRBD1 TRBV5-1 TGCGCCAGCAGCTTACAGGGGCCTTACACAGATACGCAGTATTTT CASSLQGPYTDTQYF
TRBJ2-3 NA NA TRBV7-8 TGTGCCAGCAGCTTAATAGCAGCAAATAGCGCAGATACGCAGTATTTT CASSLIAANSADTQYF
TRBJ1-5 many NA TRBV12-3/TRBV12-4 TGTGCCAGCAGTTTAGCGCTGAGGGTAACTAGCAATCAGCCCCAGCATTTT CASSLALRVTSNQPQHF
TRBJ1-1 NA NA TRBV20-1 TGCAGTGCTAGACGTTCGGGACAGAACACTGAAGCTTTCTTT CSARRSGQNTEAFF
TRBJ1-1 few TRBD1 TRBV5-5 TGTGCCAGCAGCCCCCTCCCCGGAGGGGGCAACACTGAAGCTTTCTTT CASSPLPGGGNTEAFF
TRBJ2-1 NA NA TRBV20-1 TGCAGCGCCTCGAATCGGGGTAATGAGCAGTTCTTC CSASNRGNEQFF
TRBJ2-1 few NA TRBV20-1 TGCAGTGGTAAAGTCAGGGATGAGCAGTTCTTC CSGKVRDEQFF
TRBJ2-6 many NA TRBV4-2 TGTGCCAGCAGCCAAGATGTGGCTGGGGCCAACGTCCTGACTTTC CASSQDVAGANVLTF
TRBJ1-1 NA TRBD1 TRBV5-1 TGCGCCAGCAGCCACGGGACAGGGGTTTTCTTATACACTGAAGCTTTCTTT CASSHGTGVFLYTEAFF
TRBJ1-2 few TRBD1 TRBV20-1 TGCAGTGCTAGAAGAGGGACAGGGGGCCATGGCTACACCTTC CSARRGTGGHGYTF
TRBJ2-7 many NA TRBV12-3/TRBV12-4 TGTGCCAGCAGTCGACAGGACTACGAGCAGTACTTC CASSRQDYEQYF
TRBJ2-3 NA NA TRBV5-1 TGCGCCAGCAGCCCGGAGCGGGCTAGCACAGATACGCAGTATTTT CASSPERASTDTQYF
TRBJ2-5 NA NA TRBV5-1 TGCGCCAGCAGCTTGGCCGGAAGGAATCAAGAGACCCAGTACTTC CASSLAGRNQETQYF
TRBJ2-1 few TRBD2 TRBV27 TGTGCCAGCAGTTTAGGGATGGGGGCGGGGGGTTCCTCCTACAATGAGCAGTTCTTC CASSLGMGAGGSSYNEQFF
TRBJ1-2 NA NA TRBV5-1 TGCGCCAGCAGTGAAGGACAGCTGCTCTATGGCTACACCTTC CASSEGQLLYGYTF